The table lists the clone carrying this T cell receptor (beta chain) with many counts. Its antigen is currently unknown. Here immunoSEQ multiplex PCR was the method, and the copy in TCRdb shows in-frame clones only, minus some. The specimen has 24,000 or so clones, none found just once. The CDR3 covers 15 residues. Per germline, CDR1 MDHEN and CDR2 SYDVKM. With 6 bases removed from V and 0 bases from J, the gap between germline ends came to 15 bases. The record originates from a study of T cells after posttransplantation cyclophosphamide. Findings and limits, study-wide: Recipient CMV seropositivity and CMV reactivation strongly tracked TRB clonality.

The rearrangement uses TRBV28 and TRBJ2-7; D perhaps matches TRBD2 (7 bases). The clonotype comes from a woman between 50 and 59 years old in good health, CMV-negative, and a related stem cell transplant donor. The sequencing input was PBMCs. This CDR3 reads CASREGGANSYEQYF. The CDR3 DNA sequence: TGTGCCAGCAGGGAGGGGGGGGCGAACTCCTACGAGCAGTACTTC.